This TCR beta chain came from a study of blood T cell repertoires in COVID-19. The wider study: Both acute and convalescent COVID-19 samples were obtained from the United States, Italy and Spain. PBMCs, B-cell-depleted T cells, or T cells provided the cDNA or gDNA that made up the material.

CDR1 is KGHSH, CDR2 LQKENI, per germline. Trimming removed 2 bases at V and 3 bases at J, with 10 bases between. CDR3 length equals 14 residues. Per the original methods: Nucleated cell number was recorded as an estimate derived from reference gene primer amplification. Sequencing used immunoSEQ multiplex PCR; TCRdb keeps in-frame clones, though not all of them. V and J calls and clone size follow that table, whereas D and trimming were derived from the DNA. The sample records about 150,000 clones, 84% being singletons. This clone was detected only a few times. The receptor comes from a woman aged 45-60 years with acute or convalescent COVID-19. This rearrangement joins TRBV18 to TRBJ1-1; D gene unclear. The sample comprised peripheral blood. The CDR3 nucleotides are TGTGCCAGCTCACCAGGCGGGTTGTACACTGAAGCTTTCTTT. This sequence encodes CASSPGGLYTEAFF.